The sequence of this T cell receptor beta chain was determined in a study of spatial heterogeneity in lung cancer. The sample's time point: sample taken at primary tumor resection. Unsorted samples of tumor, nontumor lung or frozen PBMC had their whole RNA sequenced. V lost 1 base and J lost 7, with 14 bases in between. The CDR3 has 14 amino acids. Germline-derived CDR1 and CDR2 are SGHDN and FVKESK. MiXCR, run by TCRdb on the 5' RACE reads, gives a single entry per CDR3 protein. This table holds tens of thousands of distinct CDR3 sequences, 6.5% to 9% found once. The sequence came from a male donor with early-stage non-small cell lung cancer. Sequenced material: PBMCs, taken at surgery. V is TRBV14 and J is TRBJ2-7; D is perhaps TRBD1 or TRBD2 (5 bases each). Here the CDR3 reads CASSQGDGKGEQYF. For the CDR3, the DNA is TGTGCCAGCAGCCAAGGTGACGGGAAGGGGGAGCAGTACTTC.